This T cell receptor (beta chain) was observed in a study of T cell repertoires in cytomegalovirus infection. Study details: Public TCR beta signatures indicated both CMV infection and matching HLA type. Overall study findings and caveats: In two of eight donors, the top clonotype was HLA-C-restricted CMV-specific. Frequencies of public TCR beta families were cumulated, and this identified carriers of CMV plus the relevant HLA.

This CDR3 contains 13 residues. Germline V gene sequence: CDR1 MNHEY, CDR2 SVGEGT. For this clonotype: Its antigen is unknown. The junction does not match germline at one end; this may be a read error.

TCRdb used MiXCR to reprocess the reads, holding one entry per CDR3 protein. In the table there are about 160,000 distinct CDR3 sequences, approximately 17% of which are singletons. The chain employs TRBV6-2 or TRBV6-3 and TRBJ2-1, with a weak D call TRBD1 (6 bases). Input material: CD8+ T cells from PBMCs. This receptor was identified in a human donor in good health (CMV status not recorded). Some clones in this sample may be carry-over from other donors' samples. Here the CDR3 DNA reads TGTGACAGCAGTTTTACAGGGAGCAATGAGCAGTTCTTC. Translating gives CDSSFTGSNEQFF.